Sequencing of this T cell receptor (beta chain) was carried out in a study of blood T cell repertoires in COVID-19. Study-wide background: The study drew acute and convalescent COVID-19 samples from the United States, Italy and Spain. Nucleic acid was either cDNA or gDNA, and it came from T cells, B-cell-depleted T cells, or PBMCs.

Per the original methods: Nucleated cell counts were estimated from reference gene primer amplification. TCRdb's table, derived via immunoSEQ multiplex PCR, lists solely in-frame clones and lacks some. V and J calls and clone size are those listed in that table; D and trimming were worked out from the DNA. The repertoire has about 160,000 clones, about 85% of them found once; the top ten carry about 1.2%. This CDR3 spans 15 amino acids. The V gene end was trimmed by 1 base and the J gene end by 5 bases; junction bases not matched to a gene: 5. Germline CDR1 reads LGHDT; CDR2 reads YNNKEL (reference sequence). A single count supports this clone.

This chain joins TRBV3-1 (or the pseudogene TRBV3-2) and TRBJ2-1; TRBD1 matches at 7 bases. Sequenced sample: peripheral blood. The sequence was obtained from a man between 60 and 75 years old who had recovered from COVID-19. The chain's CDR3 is CASSQVVGTDNEQFF. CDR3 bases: TGTGCCAGCAGCCAAGTGGTCGGGACAGACAATGAGCAGTTCTTC.